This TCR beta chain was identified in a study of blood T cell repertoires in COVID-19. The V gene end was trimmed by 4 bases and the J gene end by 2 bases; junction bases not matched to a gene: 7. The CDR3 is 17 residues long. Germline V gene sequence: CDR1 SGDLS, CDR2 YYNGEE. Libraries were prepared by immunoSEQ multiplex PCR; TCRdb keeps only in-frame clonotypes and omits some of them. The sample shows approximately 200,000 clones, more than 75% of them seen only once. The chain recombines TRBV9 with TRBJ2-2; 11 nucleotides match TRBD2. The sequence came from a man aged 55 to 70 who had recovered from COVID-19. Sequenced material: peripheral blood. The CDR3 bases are TGTGCCAGCAGCCCCTGGACTAGCGGGTTTAACACCGGGGAGCTGTTTTTT. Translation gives CASSPWTSGFNTGELFF.